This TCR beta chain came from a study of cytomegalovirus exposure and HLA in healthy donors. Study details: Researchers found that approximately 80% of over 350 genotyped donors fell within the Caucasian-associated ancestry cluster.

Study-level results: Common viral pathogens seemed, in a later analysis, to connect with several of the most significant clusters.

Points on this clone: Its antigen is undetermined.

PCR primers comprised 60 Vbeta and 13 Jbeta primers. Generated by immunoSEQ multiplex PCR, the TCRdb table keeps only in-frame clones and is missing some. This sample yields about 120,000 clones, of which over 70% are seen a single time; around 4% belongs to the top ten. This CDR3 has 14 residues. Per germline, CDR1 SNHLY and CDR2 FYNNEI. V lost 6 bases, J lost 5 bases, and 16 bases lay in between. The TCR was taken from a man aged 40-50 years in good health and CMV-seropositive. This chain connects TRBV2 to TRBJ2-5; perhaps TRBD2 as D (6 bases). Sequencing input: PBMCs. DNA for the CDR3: TGTGCCAGCAGCAGGGACTGGACGACTGAGACCCAGTACTTC. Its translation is CASSRDWTTETQYF.